The sequence of this T cell receptor beta chain was determined in a study of T cell responses to AZD1222 COVID-19 vaccine. V lost 4 bases, J lost 0 bases, and 3 bases stayed unmatched. Germline V gene data show CDR1 as MNHEY and CDR2 as SVGAGI. The length of the CDR3 is 15 residues. Repertoires were generated with immunoSEQ multiplex PCR, while TCRdb's copy carries only in-frame clones and drops some. Counted here are 89,000 or so clones, approximately 90% occurring once; the ten biggest clones make up 28%. The input for sequencing was peripheral blood, taken 28 days after the second AZD1222 dose. V usage is TRBV6-5 and J usage is TRBJ2-5; the match to TRBD2 covers 9 bases. The clonotype was recovered from an adult who received the AZD1222 COVID-19 vaccine. CDR3 residues: CASSWASGNQETQYF. Written as DNA, the CDR3 is TGTGCCAGCAGTTGGGCTAGCGGGAACCAAGAGACCCAGTACTTC.